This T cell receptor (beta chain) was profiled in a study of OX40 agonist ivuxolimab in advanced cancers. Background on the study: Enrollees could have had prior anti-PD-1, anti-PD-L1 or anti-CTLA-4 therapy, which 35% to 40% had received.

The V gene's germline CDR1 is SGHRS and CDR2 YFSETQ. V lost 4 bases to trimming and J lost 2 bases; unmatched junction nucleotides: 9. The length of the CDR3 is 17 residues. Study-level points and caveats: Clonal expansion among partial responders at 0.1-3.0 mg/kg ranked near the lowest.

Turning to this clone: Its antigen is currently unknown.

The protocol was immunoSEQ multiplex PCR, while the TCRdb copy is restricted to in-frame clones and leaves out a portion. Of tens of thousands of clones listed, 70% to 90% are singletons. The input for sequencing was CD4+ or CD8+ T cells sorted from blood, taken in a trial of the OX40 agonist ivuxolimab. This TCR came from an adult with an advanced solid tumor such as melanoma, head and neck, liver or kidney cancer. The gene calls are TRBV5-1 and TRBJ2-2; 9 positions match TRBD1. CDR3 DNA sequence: TGCGCCAGCAGCACCTGGGGACAGGGTTCTAACACCGGGGAGCTGTTTTTT. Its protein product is CASSTWGQGSNTGELFF. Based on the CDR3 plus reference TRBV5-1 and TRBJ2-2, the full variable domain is KAGVTQTPRYLIKTRGQQVTLSCSPISGHRSVSWYQQTPGQGLQFLFEYFSETQRNKGNFPGRFSGRQFSNSRSEMNVSTLELGDSALYLCASSTWGQGSNTGELFFGEGSRLTVL.